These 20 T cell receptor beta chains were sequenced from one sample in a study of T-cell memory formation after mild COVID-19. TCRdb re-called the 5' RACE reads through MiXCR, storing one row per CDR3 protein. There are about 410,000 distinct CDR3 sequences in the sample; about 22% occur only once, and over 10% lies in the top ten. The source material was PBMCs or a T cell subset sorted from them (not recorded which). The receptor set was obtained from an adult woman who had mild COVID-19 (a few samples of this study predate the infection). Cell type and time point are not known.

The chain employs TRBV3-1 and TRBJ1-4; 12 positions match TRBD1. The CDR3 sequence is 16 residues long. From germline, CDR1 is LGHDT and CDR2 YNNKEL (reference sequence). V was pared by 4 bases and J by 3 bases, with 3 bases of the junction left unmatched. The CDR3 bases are TGTGCCAGCAGCCGCCGGGACAGGGGGCCTAATGAAAAACTGTTTTTT. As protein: CASSRRDRGPNEKLFF.

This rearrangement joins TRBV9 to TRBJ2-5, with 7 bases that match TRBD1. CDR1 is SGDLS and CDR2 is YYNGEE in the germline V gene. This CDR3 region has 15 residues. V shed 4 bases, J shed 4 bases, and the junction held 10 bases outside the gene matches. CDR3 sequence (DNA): TGTGCCAGCAGCACTCTAGGGGGCGGAGGAGAGACCCAGTACTTC. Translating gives CASSTLGGGGETQYF.

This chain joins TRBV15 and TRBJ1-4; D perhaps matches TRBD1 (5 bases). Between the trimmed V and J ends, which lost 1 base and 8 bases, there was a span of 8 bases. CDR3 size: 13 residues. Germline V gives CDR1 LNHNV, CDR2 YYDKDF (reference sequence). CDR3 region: CATSRGKGEKLFF. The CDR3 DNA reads TGTGCCACCAGCAGAGGAAAGGGGGAAAAACTGTTTTTT.

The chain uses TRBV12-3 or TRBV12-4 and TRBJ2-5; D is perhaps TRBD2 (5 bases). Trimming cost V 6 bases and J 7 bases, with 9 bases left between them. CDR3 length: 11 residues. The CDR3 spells CASSPGVTQYF. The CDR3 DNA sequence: TGTGCCAGCAGCCCCGGGGTGACCCAGTACTTC.

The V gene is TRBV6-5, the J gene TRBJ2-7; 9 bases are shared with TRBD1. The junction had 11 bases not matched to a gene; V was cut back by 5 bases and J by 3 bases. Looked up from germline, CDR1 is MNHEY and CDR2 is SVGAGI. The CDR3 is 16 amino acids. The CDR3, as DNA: TGTGCCAGCAGTCAGACCGGGACAGGGAAAATCTACGAGCAGTACTTC. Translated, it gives CASSQTGTGKIYEQYF.

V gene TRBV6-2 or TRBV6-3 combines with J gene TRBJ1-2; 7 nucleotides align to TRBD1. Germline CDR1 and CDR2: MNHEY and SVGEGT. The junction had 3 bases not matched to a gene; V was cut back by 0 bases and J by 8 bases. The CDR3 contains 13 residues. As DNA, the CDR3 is TGTGCCAGCAGTTACTCGACAGGGTCGGGCTACACCTTC. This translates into CASSYSTGSGYTF.

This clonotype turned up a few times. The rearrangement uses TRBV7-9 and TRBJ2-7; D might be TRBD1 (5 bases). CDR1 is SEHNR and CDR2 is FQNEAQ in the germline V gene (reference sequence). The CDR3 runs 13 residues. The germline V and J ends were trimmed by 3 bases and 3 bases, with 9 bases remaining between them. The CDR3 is CASSFNQGYEQYF. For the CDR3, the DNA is TGTGCCAGCAGCTTCAATCAGGGCTACGAGCAGTACTTC. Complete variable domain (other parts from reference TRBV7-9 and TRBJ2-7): DTGVSQNPRHKITKRGQNVTFRCDPISEHNRLYWYRQTLGQGPEFLTYFQNEAQLEKSRLLSDRFSAERPKGSFSTLEIQRTEQGDSAMYLCASSFNQGYEQYFGPGTRLTVT.

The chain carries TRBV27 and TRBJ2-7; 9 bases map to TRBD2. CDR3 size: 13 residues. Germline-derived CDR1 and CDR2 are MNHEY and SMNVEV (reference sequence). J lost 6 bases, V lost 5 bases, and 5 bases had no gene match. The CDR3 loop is CASSPTSGFEQYF. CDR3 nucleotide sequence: TGTGCCAGCAGTCCCACTAGCGGGTTCGAGCAGTACTTC.

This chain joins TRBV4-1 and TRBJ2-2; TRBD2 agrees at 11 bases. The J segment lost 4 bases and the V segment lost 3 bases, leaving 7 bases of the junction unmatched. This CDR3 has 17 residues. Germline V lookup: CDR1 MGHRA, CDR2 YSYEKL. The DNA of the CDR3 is TGCGCCAGCAGCCAGGACTCCGGGACTAGCGGCACCGGGGAGCTGTTTTTT. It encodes CASSQDSGTSGTGELFF.

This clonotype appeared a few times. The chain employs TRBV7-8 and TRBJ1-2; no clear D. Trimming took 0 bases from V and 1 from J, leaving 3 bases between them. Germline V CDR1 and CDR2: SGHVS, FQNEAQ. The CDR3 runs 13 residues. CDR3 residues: CASSLAVNYGYTF. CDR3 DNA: TGTGCCAGCAGCTTAGCGGTTAACTATGGCTACACCTTC.

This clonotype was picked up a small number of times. The CDR3 DNA reads TGCAGTGCTAGAGGGGGAAACACCATATATTTT. It specifies CSARGGNTIYF. J is TRBJ1-3 and V is TRBV20-1, with D unclear. Germline V gene lookup returns CDR1 DFQATT and CDR2 SNEGSKA (reference sequence). The V and J ends lost 1 base and 4 bases respectively, with 2 bases between them. The CDR3 is 11 amino acids.

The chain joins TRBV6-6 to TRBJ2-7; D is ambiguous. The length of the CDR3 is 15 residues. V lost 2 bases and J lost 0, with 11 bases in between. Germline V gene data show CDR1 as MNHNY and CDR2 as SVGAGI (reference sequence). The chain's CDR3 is CASSYLSPSSYEQYF. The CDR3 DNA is TGTGCCAGCAGTTACCTCAGCCCTTCCTCCTACGAGCAGTACTTC.

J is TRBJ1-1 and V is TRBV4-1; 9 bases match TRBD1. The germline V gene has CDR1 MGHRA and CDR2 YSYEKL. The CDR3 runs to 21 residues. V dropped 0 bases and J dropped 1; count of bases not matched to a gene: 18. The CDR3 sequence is CASSQDWRAGTGNRRNTEAFF. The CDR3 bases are TGCGCCAGCAGCCAAGACTGGAGAGCCGGGACAGGGAATCGAAGGAACACTGAAGCTTTCTTT.

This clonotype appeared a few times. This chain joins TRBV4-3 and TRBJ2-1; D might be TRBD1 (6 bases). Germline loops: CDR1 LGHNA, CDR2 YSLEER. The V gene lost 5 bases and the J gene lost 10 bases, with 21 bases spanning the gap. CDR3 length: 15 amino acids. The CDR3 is CASSKRAGALGEQFF. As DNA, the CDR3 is TGCGCCAGCAGCAAAAGGGCAGGGGCTCTGGGAGAGCAGTTCTTC.

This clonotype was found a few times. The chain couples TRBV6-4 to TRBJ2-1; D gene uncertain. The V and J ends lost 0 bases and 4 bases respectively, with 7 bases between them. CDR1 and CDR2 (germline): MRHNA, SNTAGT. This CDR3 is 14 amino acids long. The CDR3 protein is CASSDSLGYNEQFF. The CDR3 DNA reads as TGTGCCAGCAGTGACTCTTTGGGTTACAATGAGCAGTTCTTC.

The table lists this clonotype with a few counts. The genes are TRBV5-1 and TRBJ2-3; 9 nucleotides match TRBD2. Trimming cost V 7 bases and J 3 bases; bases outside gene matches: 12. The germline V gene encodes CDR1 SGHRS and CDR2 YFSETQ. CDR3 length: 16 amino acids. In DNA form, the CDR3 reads TGCGCCAGCGGAAGTGCAAGCGGGGGGCCAACAGATACGCAGTATTTT. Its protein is CASGSASGGPTDTQYF.

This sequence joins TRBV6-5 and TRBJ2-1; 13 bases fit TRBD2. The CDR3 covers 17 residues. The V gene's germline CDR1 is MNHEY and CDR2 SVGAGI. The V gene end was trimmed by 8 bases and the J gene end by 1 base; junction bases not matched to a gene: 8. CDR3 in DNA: TGTGCCAGCGCCGGGACTAGCGGGAAGGGTTCCTACAATGAGCAGTTCTTC. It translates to CASAGTSGKGSYNEQFF.

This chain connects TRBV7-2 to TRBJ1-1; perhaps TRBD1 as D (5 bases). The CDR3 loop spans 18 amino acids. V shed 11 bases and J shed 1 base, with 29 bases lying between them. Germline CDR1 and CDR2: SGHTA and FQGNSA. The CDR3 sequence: CASRPAWGPWSQNTEAFF. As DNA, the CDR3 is TGTGCCTCCCGCCCGGCGTGGGGCCCCTGGTCGCAGAACACTGAAGCTTTCTTT.

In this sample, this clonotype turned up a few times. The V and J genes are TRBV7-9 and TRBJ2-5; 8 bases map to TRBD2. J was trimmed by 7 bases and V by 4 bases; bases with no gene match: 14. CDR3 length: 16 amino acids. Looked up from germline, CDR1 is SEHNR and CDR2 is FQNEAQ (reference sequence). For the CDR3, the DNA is TGTGCCAGCAGCTCCCCGGGAGGGCCTAGACCGTGGACCCAGTACTTC. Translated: CASSSPGGPRPWTQYF.

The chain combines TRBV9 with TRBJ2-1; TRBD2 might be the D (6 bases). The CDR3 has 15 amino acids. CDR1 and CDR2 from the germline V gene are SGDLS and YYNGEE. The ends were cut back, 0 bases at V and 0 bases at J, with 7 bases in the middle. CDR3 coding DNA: TGTGCCAGCAGCGTAGGCGGGATCTCCTACAATGAGCAGTTCTTC. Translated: CASSVGGISYNEQFF. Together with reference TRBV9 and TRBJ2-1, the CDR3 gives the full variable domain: DSGVTQTPKHLITATGQRVTLRCSPRSGDLSVYWYQQSLDQGLQFLIQYYNGEERAKGNILERFSAQQFPDLHSELNLSSLELGDSALYFCASSVGGISYNEQFFGPGTRLTVL.